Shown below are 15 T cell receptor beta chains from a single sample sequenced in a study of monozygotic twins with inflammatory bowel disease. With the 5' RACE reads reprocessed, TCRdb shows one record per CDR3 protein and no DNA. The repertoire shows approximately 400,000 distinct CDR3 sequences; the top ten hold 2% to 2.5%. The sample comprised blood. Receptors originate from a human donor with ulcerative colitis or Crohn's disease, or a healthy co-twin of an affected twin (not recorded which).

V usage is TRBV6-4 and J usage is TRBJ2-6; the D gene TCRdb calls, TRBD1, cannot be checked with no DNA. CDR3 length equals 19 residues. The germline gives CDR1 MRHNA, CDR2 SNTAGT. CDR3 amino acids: CASRATGQAFISGANVLTF.

This chain's CDR3 is CASSLDDRRNYGYTF. The rearrangement uses TRBV5-1 and TRBJ1-2; checking the TCRdb D call of TRBD1 is not possible without DNA. Looked up from germline, CDR1 is SGHRS and CDR2 is YFSETQ. The CDR3 consists of 15 residues.

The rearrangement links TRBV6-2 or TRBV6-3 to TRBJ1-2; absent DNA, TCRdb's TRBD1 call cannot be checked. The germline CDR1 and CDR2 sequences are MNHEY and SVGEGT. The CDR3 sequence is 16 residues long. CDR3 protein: CASSSGTGKDNYGYTF.

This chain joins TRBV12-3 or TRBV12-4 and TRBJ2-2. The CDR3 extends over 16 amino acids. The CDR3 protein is CASSTTSNLNTGELFF.

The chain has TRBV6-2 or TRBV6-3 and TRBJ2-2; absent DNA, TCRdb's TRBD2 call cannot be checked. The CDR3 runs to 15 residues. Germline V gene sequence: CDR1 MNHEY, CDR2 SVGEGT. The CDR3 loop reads CASSASGRGTGELFF.

The CDR3 loop reads CASSLAAQNTEAFF. The rearrangement uses TRBV5-1 and TRBJ1-1. The CDR3 has 14 residues. Germline V gene sequence: CDR1 SGHRS, CDR2 YFSETQ.

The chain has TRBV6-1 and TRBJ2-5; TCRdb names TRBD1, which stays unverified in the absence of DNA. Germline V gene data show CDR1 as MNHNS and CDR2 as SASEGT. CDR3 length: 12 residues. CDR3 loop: CASVRQQETQYF.

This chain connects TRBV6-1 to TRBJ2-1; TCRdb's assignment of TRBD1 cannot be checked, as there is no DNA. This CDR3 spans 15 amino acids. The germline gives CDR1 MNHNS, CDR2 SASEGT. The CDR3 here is CASRRIQGAGNEQFF.

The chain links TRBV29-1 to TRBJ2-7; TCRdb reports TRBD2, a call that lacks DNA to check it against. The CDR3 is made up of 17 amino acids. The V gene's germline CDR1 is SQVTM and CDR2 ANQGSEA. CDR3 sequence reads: CSVLRTSGTHSSYEQYF.

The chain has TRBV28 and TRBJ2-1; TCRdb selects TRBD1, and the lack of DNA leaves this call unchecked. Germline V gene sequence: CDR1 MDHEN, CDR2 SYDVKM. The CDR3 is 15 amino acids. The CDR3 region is CASSSRDRISNEQFF.

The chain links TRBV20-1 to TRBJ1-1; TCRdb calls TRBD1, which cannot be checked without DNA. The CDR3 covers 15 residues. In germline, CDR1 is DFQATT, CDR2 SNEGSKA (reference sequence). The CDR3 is CSARGGTAMNTEAFF.

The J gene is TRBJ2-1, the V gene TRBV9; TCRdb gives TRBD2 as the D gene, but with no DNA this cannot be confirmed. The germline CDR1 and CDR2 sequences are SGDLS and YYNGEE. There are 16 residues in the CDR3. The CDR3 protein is CASSVPLAGGGDEQFF.

CDR3 residues: CASSQNSQQFLGTQYF. V gene TRBV12-3 or TRBV12-4 combines with J gene TRBJ2-5. This CDR3 is 16 amino acids long.

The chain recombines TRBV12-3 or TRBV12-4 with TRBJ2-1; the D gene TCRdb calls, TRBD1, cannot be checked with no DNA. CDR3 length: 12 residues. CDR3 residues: CASSRAYNEQFF.

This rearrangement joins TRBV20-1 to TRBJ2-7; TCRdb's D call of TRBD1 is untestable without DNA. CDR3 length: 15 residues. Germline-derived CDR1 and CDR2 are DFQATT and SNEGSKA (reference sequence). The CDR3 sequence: CSARDSNRGAYEQYF.